Listed below are T cell receptor beta chains from one sample, sequenced in a study of blood T cell repertoires in COVID-19. Libraries were prepared by immunoSEQ multiplex PCR; TCRdb keeps only in-frame clonotypes and omits some of them. The sample consists of roughly 140,000 clones, 65% to 85% of them appearing once. Source material: peripheral blood. These receptors originate from a woman aged 50 to 60 with acute or convalescent COVID-19. CDR3s include the opening cysteine and the closing phenylalanine or tryptophan. A D gene is named only where the DNA matches it firmly. Only part of the rows carry a size: once, few, many, or a class if the clone is expanded.

j_gene: TRBJ2-7
d_gene: .
v_gene: TRBV5-1
len: 13
abundance: .
CDR3nt: TGCGCCAGCAGAAGAGAGAGCTCCTACGAGCAGTACTTC
CDR3aa: CASRRESSYEQYF

j_gene: TRBJ2-7
d_gene: TRBD1
v_gene: TRBV4-2
len: 14
abundance: .
CDR3nt: TGTGCCAGCAGCCCGGGACAGGGGGCAAACGAGCAGTACTTC
CDR3aa: CASSPGQGANEQYF

j_gene: TRBJ2-1
d_gene: TRBD2
v_gene: TRBV18
len: 15
abundance: .
CDR3nt: TGTGCCAGCTCCCCCATCAGCGGGACCTACAATGAGCAGTTCTTC
CDR3aa: CASSPISGTYNEQFF

j_gene: TRBJ1-5
d_gene: .
v_gene: TRBV6-5
len: 14
abundance: .
CDR3nt: TGTGCCAGCAGTTATAGGCAGGACAATCAGCCCCAGCATTTT
CDR3aa: CASSYRQDNQPQHF

j_gene: TRBJ2-1
d_gene: TRBD2
v_gene: TRBV19
len: 16
abundance: .
CDR3nt: TGTGCCAGTAGTGTTCGTCGGGCGGGGGGGAACAATGAGCAGTTCTTC
CDR3aa: CASSVRRAGGNNEQFF

j_gene: TRBJ1-2
d_gene: .
v_gene: TRBV27
len: 16
abundance: .
CDR3nt: TGTGCCAGCACCACCCGCTGGGCAGGGCGTAACTATGGCTACACCTTC
CDR3aa: CASTTRWAGRNYGYTF

j_gene: TRBJ2-5
d_gene: TRBD2
v_gene: TRBV4-2
len: 16
abundance: .
CDR3nt: TGTGCCAGCAGCCAAGTTGGGCGGGGGGCACAAGAGACCCAGTACTTC
CDR3aa: CASSQVGRGAQETQYF

j_gene: TRBJ1-2
d_gene: .
v_gene: TRBV6-2/TRBV6-3
len: 12
abundance: .
CDR3nt: TGTGCCAGCAGTACAGATAACTATGGCTACACCTTC
CDR3aa: CASSTDNYGYTF

j_gene: TRBJ1-3
d_gene: TRBD1
v_gene: TRBV6-6
len: 18
abundance: few
CDR3nt: TGTGCCAGCAGTCTGAGAGGGACAGTTCCCCTCTCTGGAAACACCATATATTTT
CDR3aa: CASSLRGTVPLSGNTIYF

j_gene: TRBJ2-5
d_gene: TRBD1
v_gene: TRBV12-5
len: 11
abundance: .
CDR3nt: TGTGCTACAACAGGGGAGGAGACCCAGTACTTC
CDR3aa: CATTGEETQYF

j_gene: TRBJ2-1
d_gene: .
v_gene: TRBV21-1
len: 16
abundance: once
CDR3nt: TGTGCCAGCAGCAGTCTTGACAGGGAGGTGTGCAATGAGCAGTTCTTC
CDR3aa: CASSSLDREVCNEQFF

j_gene: TRBJ2-1
d_gene: .
v_gene: TRBV9
len: 16
abundance: few
CDR3nt: TGTGCCAGCAGCGTAGATAAGGGGACTCTCTACAATGAGCAGTTCTTC
CDR3aa: CASSVDKGTLYNEQFF

j_gene: TRBJ1-1
d_gene: .
v_gene: TRBV7-2
len: 15
abundance: .
CDR3nt: TGTGCCAGCAGCTTAAGGCGCGGTGCAGTCACTGAAGCTTTCTTT
CDR3aa: CASSLRRGAVTEAFF

j_gene: TRBJ2-7
d_gene: .
v_gene: TRBV7-5
len: 19
abundance: .
CDR3nt: TGTGTCAGAAGCTACCGGGACAGGGGTACAGGCGAAAGCAGCTACGAGCAGTACTTC
CDR3aa: CVRSYRDRGTGESSYEQYF

j_gene: TRBJ1-1
d_gene: .
v_gene: TRBV29-1
len: 13
abundance: .
CDR3nt: TGCAGCGTTGAAGTATCTCAGGGCGGTGAAGCTTTCTTT
CDR3aa: CSVEVSQGGEAFF

j_gene: TRBJ2-5
d_gene: .
v_gene: TRBV12-3/TRBV12-4
len: 13
abundance: once
CDR3nt: TGTGCCAGCAGTACCGGAGCTCAAGAGACCCAGTACTTC
CDR3aa: CASSTGAQETQYF

j_gene: TRBJ1-2
d_gene: .
v_gene: TRBV24-1
len: 13
abundance: once
CDR3nt: TGTGCCACGAGAGAGGGCCCAAACTATGGCTACACCTTC
CDR3aa: CATREGPNYGYTF

j_gene: TRBJ1-4
d_gene: .
v_gene: TRBV4-1
len: 15
abundance: many
CDR3nt: TGCGCCAGCAGCCGGAAGGACAGCGGCAATGAAAAACTGTTTTTT
CDR3aa: CASSRKDSGNEKLFF

j_gene: TRBJ1-2
d_gene: TRBD1
v_gene: TRBV3-1/TRBV3-2
len: 13
abundance: .
CDR3nt: TGTGCCAGCAGCCAAGTACAGGGGTATGGCTACACCTTC
CDR3aa: CASSQVQGYGYTF

j_gene: TRBJ2-1
d_gene: .
v_gene: TRBV29-1
len: 12
abundance: .
CDR3nt: TGCAGCGTTGAAGATCGACAGACAGGGCAGTTCTTC
CDR3aa: CSVEDRQTGQFF

j_gene: TRBJ2-5
d_gene: TRBD2
v_gene: TRBV6-2/TRBV6-3
len: 19
abundance: .
CDR3nt: TGTGCCAGCAGTTTATGGCTAGCGGGGGGGAACCCGGTGGGAGAGACCCAGTACTTC
CDR3aa: CASSLWLAGGNPVGETQYF

j_gene: TRBJ2-7
d_gene: .
v_gene: TRBV2
len: 12
abundance: .
CDR3nt: TGTGCCGGTGGGCCAGGTCCCTACGAGCAGTACTTC
CDR3aa: CAGGPGPYEQYF

j_gene: TRBJ1-6
d_gene: .
v_gene: TRBV18
len: 15
abundance: .
CDR3nt: TGTGCCAGCTCACATTTGAGCTCCTATAATTCACCCCTCCACTTT
CDR3aa: CASSHLSSYNSPLHF

j_gene: TRBJ1-4
d_gene: TRBD1
v_gene: TRBV7-8
len: 14
abundance: .
CDR3nt: TGTGCCAGCAGCATCCGGGACAGTAATGAAAAACTGTTTTTT
CDR3aa: CASSIRDSNEKLFF

j_gene: TRBJ2-1
d_gene: .
v_gene: TRBV29-1
len: 12
abundance: .
CDR3nt: TGCAGCGCCCGGAGCTCCTACAATGAGCAGTTCTTC
CDR3aa: CSARSSYNEQFF

j_gene: TRBJ1-1
d_gene: .
v_gene: TRBV27
len: 14
abundance: .
CDR3nt: TGTGCCAGCAGTGAACAGGGTAGGATCACTGAAGCTTTCTTT
CDR3aa: CASSEQGRITEAFF

j_gene: TRBJ2-3
d_gene: TRBD1
v_gene: TRBV13
len: 14
abundance: .
CDR3nt: TGTGCCAGCAGCAATACAGGGGGCACAGATACGCAGTATTTT
CDR3aa: CASSNTGGTDTQYF

j_gene: TRBJ2-2
d_gene: .
v_gene: TRBV10-3
len: 12
abundance: .
CDR3nt: TGTGCCATCAGCCAGGGTACCGGGGAGCTGTTTTTT
CDR3aa: CAISQGTGELFF

j_gene: TRBJ1-1
d_gene: .
v_gene: TRBV5-5
len: 12
abundance: .
CDR3nt: TGTGCCAGCAGCTGGTGGGGGCTTGGTGCTTTCTTT
CDR3aa: CASSWWGLGAFF

j_gene: TRBJ1-5
d_gene: TRBD1
v_gene: TRBV7-9
len: 16
abundance: large
CDR3nt: TGTGCCAGCAGCACCTCCGGGACAGGGGGCAATCAGCCCCAGCATTTT
CDR3aa: CASSTSGTGGNQPQHF

j_gene: TRBJ2-1
d_gene: TRBD2
v_gene: TRBV2
len: 14
abundance: .
CDR3nt: TGTGCCAGCAGTGATCGCCGGGGGGACAATGAGCAGTTCTTC
CDR3aa: CASSDRRGDNEQFF

j_gene: TRBJ2-3
d_gene: TRBD1
v_gene: TRBV29-1
len: 13
abundance: .
CDR3nt: TGCAGCGCGTGGACAGGAGACACAGATACGCAGTATTTT
CDR3aa: CSAWTGDTDTQYF

j_gene: TRBJ2-3
d_gene: TRBD2
v_gene: TRBV5-4
len: 13
abundance: .
CDR3nt: TGTGCCAGCAGCCCCCGGGGGGCAGATACGCAGTATTTT
CDR3aa: CASSPRGADTQYF

j_gene: TRBJ1-2
d_gene: .
v_gene: TRBV12-3/TRBV12-4
len: 13
abundance: once
CDR3nt: TGTGCCAGCAGTTTGAGGGAAAACTATGGCTACACCTTC
CDR3aa: CASSLRENYGYTF

j_gene: TRBJ2-7
d_gene: .
v_gene: TRBV5-1
len: 15
abundance: once
CDR3nt: TGCGCCAGCAGCTTGTACCAGGGGTACAAGAGCGAGCAGTACTTC
CDR3aa: CASSLYQGYKSEQYF

j_gene: TRBJ1-1
d_gene: TRBD1
v_gene: TRBV4-3
len: 13
abundance: .
CDR3nt: TGCGCCAGCAGCCCCCGGACAGGTCGTGAAGCTTTCTTT
CDR3aa: CASSPRTGREAFF

j_gene: TRBJ2-7
d_gene: TRBD2
v_gene: TRBV6-5
len: 15
abundance: few
CDR3nt: TGTGCCAGCAGGGGTCTAGCGGGGGGCTCCTACGAGCAGTACTTC
CDR3aa: CASRGLAGGSYEQYF

j_gene: TRBJ1-2
d_gene: .
v_gene: TRBV11-3
len: 15
abundance: .
CDR3nt: TGTGCCAGCAGCTTAGAACTGGAGACAGCCTATGGCTACACCTTC
CDR3aa: CASSLELETAYGYTF

j_gene: TRBJ1-3
d_gene: .
v_gene: TRBV28
len: 15
abundance: few
CDR3nt: TGTGCCAGCAACGGACAGCTCTTTTCTGGAAACACCATATATTTT
CDR3aa: CASNGQLFSGNTIYF

j_gene: TRBJ1-5
d_gene: .
v_gene: TRBV4-3
len: 15
abundance: .
CDR3nt: TGCGCCAGCAGCCAAGATCTGGGGGCGAACCAGCCCCAGCATTTT
CDR3aa: CASSQDLGANQPQHF

j_gene: TRBJ2-3
d_gene: .
v_gene: TRBV2
len: 14
abundance: .
CDR3nt: TGTGCCAGCTATCAGGGGTCGGGGACAGATACGCAGTATTTT
CDR3aa: CASYQGSGTDTQYF

j_gene: TRBJ2-7
d_gene: .
v_gene: TRBV25-1
len: 11
abundance: .
CDR3nt: TGTGCCAGCAGTGACCACTACGAGCAGTACTTC
CDR3aa: CASSDHYEQYF

j_gene: TRBJ2-2
d_gene: .
v_gene: TRBV11-2
len: 15
abundance: .
CDR3nt: TGTGCCAGCAGCTTAGGGGGCTGGGGGCACGGGGAGCTGTTTTTT
CDR3aa: CASSLGGWGHGELFF

j_gene: TRBJ2-7
d_gene: .
v_gene: TRBV30
len: 13
abundance: .
CDR3nt: TGTGCCTGGAGTGTTGGCGGAACCTACGAGCAGTACTTC
CDR3aa: CAWSVGGTYEQYF

j_gene: TRBJ1-6
d_gene: .
v_gene: TRBV28
len: 14
abundance: .
CDR3nt: TGTGCCAGCAGTGTAGAAGATTATAATTCACCCCTCCACTTT
CDR3aa: CASSVEDYNSPLHF

j_gene: TRBJ1-5
d_gene: .
v_gene: TRBV12-3/TRBV12-4
len: 13
abundance: few
CDR3nt: TGTGCCAGCAGTTTCGGGAGGTACCAGCCCCAGCATTTT
CDR3aa: CASSFGRYQPQHF

j_gene: TRBJ2-3
d_gene: .
v_gene: TRBV10-3
len: 16
abundance: .
CDR3nt: TGTGCCATCAGTGAGTCGAAAGGAGGCGGCACAGATACGCAGTATTTT
CDR3aa: CAISESKGGGTDTQYF

j_gene: TRBJ2-7
d_gene: TRBD1
v_gene: TRBV3-1/TRBV3-2
len: 17
abundance: .
CDR3nt: TGTGCCAGCAGCCAAGAGCTGTGGGACAGTAGCTCCTACGAGCAGTACTTC
CDR3aa: CASSQELWDSSSYEQYF

j_gene: TRBJ2-7
d_gene: .
v_gene: TRBV5-4
len: 14
abundance: .
CDR3nt: TGTGCCAGCAGCTTGGCCGGTGCCTCCTACGAGCAGTACTTC
CDR3aa: CASSLAGASYEQYF